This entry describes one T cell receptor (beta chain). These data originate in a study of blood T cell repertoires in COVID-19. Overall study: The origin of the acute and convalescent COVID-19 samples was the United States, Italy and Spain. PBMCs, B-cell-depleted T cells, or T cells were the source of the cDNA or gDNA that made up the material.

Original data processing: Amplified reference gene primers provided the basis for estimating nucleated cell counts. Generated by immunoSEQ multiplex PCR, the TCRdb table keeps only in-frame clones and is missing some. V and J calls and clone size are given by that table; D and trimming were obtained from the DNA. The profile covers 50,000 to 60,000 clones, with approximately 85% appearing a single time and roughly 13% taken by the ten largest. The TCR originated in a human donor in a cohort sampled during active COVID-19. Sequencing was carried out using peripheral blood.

The chain's CDR3 is CASSQVQASTDTQYF. In nucleotides, the CDR3 is TGTGCCAGCAGCCAAGTTCAAGCCTCCACAGATACGCAGTATTTT. The V and J genes are TRBV4-2 and TRBJ2-3, with no clear D. In germline, CDR1 is LGHNA, CDR2 YNFKEQ. The CDR3 runs to 15 residues. V dropped 1 base and J dropped 2 bases, with 10 bases sitting between them.